This TCR beta chain was captured by sequencing in a study of cytomegalovirus exposure and HLA in healthy donors. This clone came up once. CDR3 size: 14 residues. V was trimmed by 10 bases and J by 3 bases, leaving 18 bases between them. Germline assignment: CDR1 SGHNT and CDR2 YYREEE (reference sequence). Here immunoSEQ multiplex PCR was the method, and the copy in TCRdb shows in-frame clones only, minus some. The table lists approximately 300,000 clones, 86% of them singletons. The sequenced material came from PBMCs. This sequence originates from a woman aged 18-35 years in good health and CMV-seronegative. The genes are TRBV5-4 and TRBJ2-3; D may be TRBD2 (7 bases). The CDR3 coding sequence is TGTGCCGCGGGGGCGGGAACAAGAACAGATACGCAGTATTTT. Its protein is CAAGAGTRTDTQYF. The full variable domain, in which reference TRBV5-4 and TRBJ2-3 provide the parts outside the CDR3, is ETGVTQSPTHLIKTRGQQVTLRCSSQSGHNTVSWYQQALGQGPQFIFQYYREEENGRGNFPPRFSGLQFPNYSSELNVNALELDDSALYLCAAGAGTRTDTQYFGPGTRLTVL.